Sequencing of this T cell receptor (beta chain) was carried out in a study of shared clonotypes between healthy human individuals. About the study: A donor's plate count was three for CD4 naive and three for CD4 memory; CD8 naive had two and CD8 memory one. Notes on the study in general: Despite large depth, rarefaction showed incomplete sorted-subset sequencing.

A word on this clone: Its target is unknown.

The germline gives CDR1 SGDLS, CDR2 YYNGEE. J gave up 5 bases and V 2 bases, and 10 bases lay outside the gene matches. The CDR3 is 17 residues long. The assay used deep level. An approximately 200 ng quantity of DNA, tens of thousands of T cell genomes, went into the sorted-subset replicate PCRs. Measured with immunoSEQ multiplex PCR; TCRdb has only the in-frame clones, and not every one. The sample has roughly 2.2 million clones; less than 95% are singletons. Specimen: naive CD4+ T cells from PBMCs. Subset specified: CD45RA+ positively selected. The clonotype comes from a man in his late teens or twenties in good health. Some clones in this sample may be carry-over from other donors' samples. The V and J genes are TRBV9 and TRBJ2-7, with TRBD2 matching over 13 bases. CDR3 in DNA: TGTGCCAGCAGCGTGGGGTTGGGGACTAGCGGGAATCACGAGCAGTACTTC. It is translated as CASSVGLGTSGNHEQYF. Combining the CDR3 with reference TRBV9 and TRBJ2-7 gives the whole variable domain DSGVTQTPKHLITATGQRVTLRCSPRSGDLSVYWYQQSLDQGLQFLIQYYNGEERAKGNILERFSAQQFPDLHSELNLSSLELGDSALYFCASSVGLGTSGNHEQYFGPGTRLTVT.